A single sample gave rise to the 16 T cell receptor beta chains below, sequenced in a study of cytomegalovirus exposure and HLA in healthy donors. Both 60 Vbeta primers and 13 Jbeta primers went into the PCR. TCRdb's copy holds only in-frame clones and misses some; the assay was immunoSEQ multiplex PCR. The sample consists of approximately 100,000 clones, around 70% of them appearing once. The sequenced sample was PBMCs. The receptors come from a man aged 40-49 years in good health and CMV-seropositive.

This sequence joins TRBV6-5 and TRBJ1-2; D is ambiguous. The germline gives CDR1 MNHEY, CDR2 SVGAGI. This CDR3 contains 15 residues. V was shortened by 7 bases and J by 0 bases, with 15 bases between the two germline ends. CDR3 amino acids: CASTLGLGSNYGYTF. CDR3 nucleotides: TGTGCCAGCACCTTGGGCTTGGGTTCTAACTATGGCTACACCTTC.

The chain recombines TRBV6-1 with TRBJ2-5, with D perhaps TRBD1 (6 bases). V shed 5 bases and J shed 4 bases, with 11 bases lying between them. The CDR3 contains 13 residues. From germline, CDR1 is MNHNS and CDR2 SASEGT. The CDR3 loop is CASSRQESETQYF. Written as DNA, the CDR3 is TGTGCCAGCAGTCGACAGGAGTCAGAGACCCAGTACTTC.

CDR3 region: CASSVRVHTDTQYF. The CDR3 nucleotides read TGTGCCAGCAGTGTACGGGTTCACACAGATACGCAGTATTTT. The gene calls are TRBV2 and TRBJ2-3; D ambiguous. Germline V gene sequence: CDR1 SNHLY, CDR2 FYNNEI. The CDR3 covers 14 residues. The V and J ends lost 4 bases and 2 bases respectively, with 10 bases between them.

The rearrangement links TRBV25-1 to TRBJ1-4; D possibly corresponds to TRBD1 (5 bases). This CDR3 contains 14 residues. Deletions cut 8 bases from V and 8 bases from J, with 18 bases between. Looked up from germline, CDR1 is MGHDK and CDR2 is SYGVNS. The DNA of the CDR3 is TGTGCCAGCCAAGAAGCGGGACGTTACGAAAAACTGTTTTTT. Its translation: CASQEAGRYEKLFF.

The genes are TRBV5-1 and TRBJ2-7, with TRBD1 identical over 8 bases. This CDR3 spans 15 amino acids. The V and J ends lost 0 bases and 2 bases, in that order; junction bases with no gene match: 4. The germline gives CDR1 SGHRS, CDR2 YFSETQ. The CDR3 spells CASSLDQGATYEQYF. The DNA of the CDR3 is TGCGCCAGCAGCTTGGACCAGGGGGCAACCTACGAGCAGTACTTC.

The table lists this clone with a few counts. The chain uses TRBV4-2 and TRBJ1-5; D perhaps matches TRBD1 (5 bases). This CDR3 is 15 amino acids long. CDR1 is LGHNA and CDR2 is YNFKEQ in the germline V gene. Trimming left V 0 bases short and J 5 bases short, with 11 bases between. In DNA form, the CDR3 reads TGTGCCAGCAGCCAAGAATTAAGGGGTGATCAGCCCCAGCATTTT. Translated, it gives CASSQELRGDQPQHF.

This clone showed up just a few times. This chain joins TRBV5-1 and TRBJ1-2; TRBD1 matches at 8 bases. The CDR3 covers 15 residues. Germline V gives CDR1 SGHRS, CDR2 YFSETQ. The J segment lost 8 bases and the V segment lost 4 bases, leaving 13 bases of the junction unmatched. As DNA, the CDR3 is TGCGCCAGCAGCCGGGACAGGCCGGAGCGTGGGGGCTACACCTTC. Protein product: CASSRDRPERGGYTF. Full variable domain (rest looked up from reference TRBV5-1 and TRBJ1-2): KAGVTQTPRYLIKTRGQQVTLSCSPISGHRSVSWYQQTPGQGLQFLFEYFSETQRNKGNFPGRFSGRQFSNSRSEMNVSTLELGDSALYLCASSRDRPERGGYTFGSGTRLTVV.

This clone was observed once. CDR3 DNA: TGCGCCAGCAGCCACGGGGTTGAGACCCAGTACTTC. This gives the protein CASSHGVETQYF. V gene TRBV4-1 combines with J gene TRBJ2-5; perhaps TRBD2 as D (5 bases). Germline assignment: CDR1 MGHRA and CDR2 YSYEKL. Trimming left V 3 bases short and J 5 bases short, with 7 bases between. The CDR3 contains 12 residues.

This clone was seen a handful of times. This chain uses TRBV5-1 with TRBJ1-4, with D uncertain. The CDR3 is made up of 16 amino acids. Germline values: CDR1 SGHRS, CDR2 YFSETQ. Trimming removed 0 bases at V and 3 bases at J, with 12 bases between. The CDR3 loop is CASSLARVLPNEKLFF. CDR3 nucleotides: TGCGCCAGCAGCTTGGCTCGGGTACTACCTAATGAAAAACTGTTTTTT. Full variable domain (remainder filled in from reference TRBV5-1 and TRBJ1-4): KAGVTQTPRYLIKTRGQQVTLSCSPISGHRSVSWYQQTPGQGLQFLFEYFSETQRNKGNFPGRFSGRQFSNSRSEMNVSTLELGDSALYLCASSLARVLPNEKLFFGSGTQLSVL.

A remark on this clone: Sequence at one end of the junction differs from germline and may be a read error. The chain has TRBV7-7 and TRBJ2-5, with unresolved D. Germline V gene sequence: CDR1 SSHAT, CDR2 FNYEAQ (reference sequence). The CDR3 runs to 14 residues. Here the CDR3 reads CASSLGPQFWTQYF. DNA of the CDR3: TGTGCTAGCAGCTTAGGTCCACAATTTTGGACCCAGTACTTC.

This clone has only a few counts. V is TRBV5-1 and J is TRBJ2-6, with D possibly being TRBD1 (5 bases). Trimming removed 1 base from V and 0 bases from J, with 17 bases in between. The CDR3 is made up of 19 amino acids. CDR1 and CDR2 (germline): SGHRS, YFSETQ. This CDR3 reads CASSLRIQVLSSGANVLTF. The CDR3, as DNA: TGCGCCAGCAGCTTGCGGATACAGGTCCTAAGCTCTGGGGCCAACGTCCTGACTTTC.

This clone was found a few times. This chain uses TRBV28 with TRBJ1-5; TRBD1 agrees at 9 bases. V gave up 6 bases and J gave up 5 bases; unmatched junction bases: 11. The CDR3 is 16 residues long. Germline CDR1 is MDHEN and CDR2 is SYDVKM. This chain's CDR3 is CASSHRGLITHQPQHF. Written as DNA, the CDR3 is TGTGCCAGCAGCCACAGGGGGCTCATCACCCATCAGCCCCAGCATTTT.

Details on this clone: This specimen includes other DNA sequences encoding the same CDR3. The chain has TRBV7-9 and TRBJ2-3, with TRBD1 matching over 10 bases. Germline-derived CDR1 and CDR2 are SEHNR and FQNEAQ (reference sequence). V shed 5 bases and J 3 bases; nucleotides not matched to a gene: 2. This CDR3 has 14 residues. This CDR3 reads CASSLGQGTDTQYF. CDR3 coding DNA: TGTGCCAGCAGCCTGGGACAGGGGACAGATACGCAGTATTTT.

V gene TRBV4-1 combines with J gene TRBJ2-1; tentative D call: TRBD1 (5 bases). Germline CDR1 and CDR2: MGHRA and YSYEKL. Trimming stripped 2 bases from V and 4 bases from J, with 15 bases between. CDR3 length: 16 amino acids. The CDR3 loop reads CASSQFSRQTYNEQFF. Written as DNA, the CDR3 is TGCGCCAGCAGCCAATTCTCACGACAGACGTACAATGAGCAGTTCTTC.

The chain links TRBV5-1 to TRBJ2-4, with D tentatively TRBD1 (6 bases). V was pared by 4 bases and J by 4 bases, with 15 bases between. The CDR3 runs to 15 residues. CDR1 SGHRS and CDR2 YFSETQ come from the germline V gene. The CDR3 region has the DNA TGCGCCAGCAGCCTAAACCGGGACACTAAAAACATTCAGTACTTC. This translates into CASSLNRDTKNIQYF.

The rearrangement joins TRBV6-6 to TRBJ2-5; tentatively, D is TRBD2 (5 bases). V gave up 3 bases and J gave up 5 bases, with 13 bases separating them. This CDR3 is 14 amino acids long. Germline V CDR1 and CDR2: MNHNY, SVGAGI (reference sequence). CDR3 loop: CASSYTGIGETQYF. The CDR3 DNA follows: TGTGCCAGCAGTTATACCGGGATCGGGGAGACCCAGTACTTC.